This T cell receptor beta chain is from a study of blood T cell repertoires in COVID-19. Overall study: From T cells, B-cell-depleted T cells, or PBMCs came the material, which was cDNA or gDNA.

The CDR3 loop spans 13 amino acids. The V end lost 0 bases, the J end lost 5 bases, and 6 bases lay between the germline ends. Per germline, CDR1 MRHNA and CDR2 SNTAGT. Sequenced by immunoSEQ multiplex PCR; TCRdb stores in-frame clones only, minus some. Of some 64,000 clones in the sample, roughly 70% were seen once. The source material was PBMCs or T cells enriched from blood (not recorded which). The source of this sequence is a woman aged 55-75 years who had been exposed to COVID-19. V gene TRBV6-4 combines with J gene TRBJ2-3; no clear D. CDR3 sequence (DNA): TGTGCCAGCAGTGACTCGCCCAGAGATACGCAGTATTTT. Its protein product is CASSDSPRDTQYF.